This T cell receptor (beta chain) was identified in a study of identical twins. Notes on the study in general: While abundant cord blood beta clonotypes carried fewer insertions, memory repertoires showed no such pattern. Among beta out-of-frame sequences, excess sharing between twins appeared weaker.

This clonotype was counted between two and nine times. Its antigen remains unidentified. TCRdb reprocessed the 5' RACE reads with MiXCR, giving one entry per CDR3 protein. In the table there are approximately 620,000 distinct CDR3 sequences, 8% to 9% of which are singletons. This sample was also put to use in a study of yellow fever vaccine responses in identical twins. Turning to that study: In identical twins, vaccine T cell responses appeared partly shared and partly individual.

This sequence originates from a woman younger than 30 in good health. The specimen was PBMCs.

In DNA, the CDR3 is TGTGCCAGCAGTTTACCAGGACAGTCCAATCAGCCCCAGCATTTT. Protein sequence: CASSLPGQSNQPQHF. V usage is TRBV12-3 or TRBV12-4 and J usage is TRBJ1-5, with D possibly TRBD1 on 6 matching bases. Trimming took 2 bases from V and 3 from J, leaving 11 bases between them. The CDR3 has 15 residues.